This TCR beta chain is from a study of patients and donors after allogeneic stem cell transplantation. TCRdb reprocessed the RT-PCR reads via MiXCR and lists one record per CDR3 protein. Of hundreds of thousands of distinct CDR3 sequences in the sample, 12% to 15% were seen once. The receptor was isolated from a human donor who was either an allogeneic HSCT recipient or a stem cell or donor lymphocyte infusion donor (not recorded which). It is not recorded whose cells these are; they may come from a transplant donor. Material for sequencing was blood, either unsorted or a sorted T cell fraction (not recorded which).

The CDR3 bases are TGTGCCAGCAGCCCCGGACTAGCCCATGAGCAGTTCTTC. Protein: CASSPGLAHEQFF. The chain joins TRBV7-6 to TRBJ2-1, with 8 bases fitting TRBD2. The J segment lost 8 bases and the V segment lost 5 bases, leaving 5 bases of the junction unmatched. The CDR3 extends over 13 amino acids. Germline V lookup: CDR1 SGHVS, CDR2 FNYEAQ.